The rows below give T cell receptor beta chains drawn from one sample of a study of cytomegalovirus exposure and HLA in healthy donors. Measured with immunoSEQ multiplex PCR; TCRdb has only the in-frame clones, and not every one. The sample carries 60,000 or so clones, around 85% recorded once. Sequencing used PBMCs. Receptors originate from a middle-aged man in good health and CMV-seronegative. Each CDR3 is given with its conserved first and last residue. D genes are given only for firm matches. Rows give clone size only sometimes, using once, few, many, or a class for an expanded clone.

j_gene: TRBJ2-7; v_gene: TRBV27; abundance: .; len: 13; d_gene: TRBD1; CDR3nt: TGTGCCAGCAGTTGGACAGGGGACTACGAGCAGTACTTC; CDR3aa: CASSWTGDYEQYF
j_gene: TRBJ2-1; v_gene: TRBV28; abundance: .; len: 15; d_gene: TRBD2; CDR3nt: TGTGCCAGCAGTCGCAGCGGGGGGGCCTACAATGAGCAGTTCTTC; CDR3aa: CASSRSGGAYNEQFF
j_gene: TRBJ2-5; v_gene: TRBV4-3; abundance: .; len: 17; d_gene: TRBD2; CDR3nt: TGCGCCAGCAGCCAAGTGCTCGGCGGCTCGGGGGGAGAGACCCAGTACTTC; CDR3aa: CASSQVLGGSGGETQYF
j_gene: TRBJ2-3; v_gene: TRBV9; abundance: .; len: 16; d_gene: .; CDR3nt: TGTGCCAGCAGCGTAGCGTTAGGACTATCCACAGATACGCAGTATTTT; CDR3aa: CASSVALGLSTDTQYF
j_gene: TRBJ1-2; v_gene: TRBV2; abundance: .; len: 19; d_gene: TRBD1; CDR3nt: TGTGCCAGCTCCCGGGACAGGATGGAAAACCCCCATAATTTCTATGGCTACACCTTC; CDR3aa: CASSRDRMENPHNFYGYTF
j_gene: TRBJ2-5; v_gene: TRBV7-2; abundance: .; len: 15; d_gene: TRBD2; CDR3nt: TGTGCCAGCAGCTTAGCGGGACTAGCCTCGGAGACCCAGTACTTC; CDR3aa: CASSLAGLASETQYF
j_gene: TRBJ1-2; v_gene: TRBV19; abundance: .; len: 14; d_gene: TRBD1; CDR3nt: TGTGCCAGTAGTACAGGGACAGGGATCGGCGGCTACACCTTC; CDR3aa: CASSTGTGIGGYTF
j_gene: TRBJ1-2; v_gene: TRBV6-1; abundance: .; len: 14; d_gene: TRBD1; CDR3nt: TGTGCCAGCAGGCCACAGGGGTTGAGGTATGGCTACACCTTC; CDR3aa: CASRPQGLRYGYTF
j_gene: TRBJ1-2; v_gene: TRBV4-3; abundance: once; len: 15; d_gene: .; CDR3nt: TGCGCCAGCAGCCAAGTGTCGGCGGTCGGAGGGGGCTACACCTTC; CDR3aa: CASSQVSAVGGGYTF
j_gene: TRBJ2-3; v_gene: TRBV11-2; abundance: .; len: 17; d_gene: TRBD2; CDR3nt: TGTGCCAGCAGCTTAGCGGGACTAGCGGGGGGTTTGGATACGCAGTATTTT; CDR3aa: CASSLAGLAGGLDTQYF
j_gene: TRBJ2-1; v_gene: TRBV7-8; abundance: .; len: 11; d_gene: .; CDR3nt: TGTGCCAGCAGCCCGTACAATGAGCAGTTCTTC; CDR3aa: CASSPYNEQFF
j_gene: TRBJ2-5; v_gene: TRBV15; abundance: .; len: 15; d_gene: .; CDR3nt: TGTGCCACCAGCAGAGATCGGGCGGGGCAAGAGACCCAGTACTTC; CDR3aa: CATSRDRAGQETQYF
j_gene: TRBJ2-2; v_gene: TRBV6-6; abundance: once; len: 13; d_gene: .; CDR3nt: TGTGCCAGCAGACGGAGGAACACCGGGGAGCTGTTTTTT; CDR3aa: CASRRRNTGELFF
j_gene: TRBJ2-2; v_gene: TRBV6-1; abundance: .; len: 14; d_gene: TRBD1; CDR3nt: TGTGCCAGCACCAGGGACAGGGGGACCGGGGAGCTGTTTTTT; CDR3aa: CASTRDRGTGELFF
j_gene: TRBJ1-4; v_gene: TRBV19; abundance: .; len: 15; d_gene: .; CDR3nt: TGTGCCAGTAGTTCGTACAGGGAGGGGAATGAAAAACTGTTTTTT; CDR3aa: CASSSYREGNEKLFF
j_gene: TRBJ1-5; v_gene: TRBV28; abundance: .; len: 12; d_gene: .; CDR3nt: TGTGCCAGCAGCTACCGCAATCAGCCCCAGCATTTT; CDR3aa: CASSYRNQPQHF
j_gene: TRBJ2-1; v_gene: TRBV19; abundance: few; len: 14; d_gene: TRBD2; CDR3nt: TGTGCCAGTAGTTTGGGACTAGCCGTCGATGAGCAGTTCTTC; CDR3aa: CASSLGLAVDEQFF
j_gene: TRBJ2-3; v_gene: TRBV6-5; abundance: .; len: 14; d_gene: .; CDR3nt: TGTGCCAGCAGTTACTCCGGGAATGGAGATACGCAGTATTTT; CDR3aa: CASSYSGNGDTQYF
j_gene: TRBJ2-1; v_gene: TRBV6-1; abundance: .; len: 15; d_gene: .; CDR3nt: TGTGCCAGCAGTGTAGAAGCCCTAGGCGCTAGTGAGCAGTTCTTC; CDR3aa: CASSVEALGASEQFF
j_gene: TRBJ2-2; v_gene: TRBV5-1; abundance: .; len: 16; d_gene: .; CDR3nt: TGCGCCAGCAGCTTAGAGCTCCAGACTACCACCGGGGAGCTGTTTTTT; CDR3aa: CASSLELQTTTGELFF
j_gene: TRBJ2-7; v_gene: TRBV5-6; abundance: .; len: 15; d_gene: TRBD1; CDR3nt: TGTGCCAGCAGCTCCCGGGACAGGGTGGTTTACGAGCAGTACTTC; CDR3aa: CASSSRDRVVYEQYF
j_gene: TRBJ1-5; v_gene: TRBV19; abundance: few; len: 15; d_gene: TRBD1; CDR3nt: TGTGCCAGTAGTATCAGACAGGGGAGGAGTCAGCCCCAGCATTTT; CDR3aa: CASSIRQGRSQPQHF
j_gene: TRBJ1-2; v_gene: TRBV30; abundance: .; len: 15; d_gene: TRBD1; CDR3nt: TGTGCCTGGACCAGCAAGCCCGGGACAGGGGGCGGCTACACCTTC; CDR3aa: CAWTSKPGTGGGYTF
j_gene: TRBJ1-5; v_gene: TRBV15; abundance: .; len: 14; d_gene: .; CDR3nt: TGTGCCACCAGCAGAGATTTAACTTTTCAGCCCCAGCATTTT; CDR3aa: CATSRDLTFQPQHF
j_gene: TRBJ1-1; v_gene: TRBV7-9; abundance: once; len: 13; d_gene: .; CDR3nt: TGTGCCAGCAGCCAGCCAGGGAACACTGAAGCTTTCTTT; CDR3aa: CASSQPGNTEAFF
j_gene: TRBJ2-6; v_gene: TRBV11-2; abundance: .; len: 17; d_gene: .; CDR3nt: TGTGCCAGCAGCTCCCTACGGACTTTAGCTGGGGCCAACGTCCTGACTTTC; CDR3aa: CASSSLRTLAGANVLTF
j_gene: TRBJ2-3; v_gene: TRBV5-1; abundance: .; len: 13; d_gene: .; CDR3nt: TGCGCCAGCAGCTTGGCCAGGTACGATACGCAGTATTTT; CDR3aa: CASSLARYDTQYF
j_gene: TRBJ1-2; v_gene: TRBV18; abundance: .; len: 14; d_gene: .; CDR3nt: TGTGCCAGCTCATTGGTAACTCGTGCTAGGGGCTACACCTTC; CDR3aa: CASSLVTRARGYTF
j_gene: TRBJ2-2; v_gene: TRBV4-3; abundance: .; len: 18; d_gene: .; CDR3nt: TGCGCCAGCAGCCAAGTGGGCGCGGGGCAGGGACGAACCGGGGAGCTGTTTTTT; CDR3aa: CASSQVGAGQGRTGELFF
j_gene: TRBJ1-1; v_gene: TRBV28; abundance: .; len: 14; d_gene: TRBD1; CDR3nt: TGTGCCAGCAGGCCAGGACAGGGTTACACTGAAGCTTTCTTT; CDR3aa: CASRPGQGYTEAFF
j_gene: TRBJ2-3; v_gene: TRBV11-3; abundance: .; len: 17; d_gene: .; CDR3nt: TGTGCCAGCAGCCCAAGATCGCGGACAGCTAGCACAGATACGCAGTATTTT; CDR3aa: CASSPRSRTASTDTQYF
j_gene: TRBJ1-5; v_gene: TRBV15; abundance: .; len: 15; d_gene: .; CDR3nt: TGTGCCACCAGCAGAGACAGGGGCCTGAATCAGCCCCAGCATTTT; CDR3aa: CATSRDRGLNQPQHF
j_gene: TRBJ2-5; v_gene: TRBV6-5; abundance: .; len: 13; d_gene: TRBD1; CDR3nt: TGTGCCAGCAGTCCCGACAGGGGAGAGACCCAGTACTTC; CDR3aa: CASSPDRGETQYF
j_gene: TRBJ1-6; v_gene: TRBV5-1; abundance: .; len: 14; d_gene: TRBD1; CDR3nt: TGCGCCAGCAGCGGGGGACAGCCAAATTCACCCCTCCACTTT; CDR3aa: CASSGGQPNSPLHF
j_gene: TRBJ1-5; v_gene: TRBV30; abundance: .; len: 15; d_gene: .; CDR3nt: TGTGCCTGGAGTTTTGGGGGGAATGGCAATCAGCCCCAGCATTTT; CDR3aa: CAWSFGGNGNQPQHF
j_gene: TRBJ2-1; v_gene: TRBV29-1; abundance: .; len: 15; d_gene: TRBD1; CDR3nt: TGCAGCGGACTAAACCAGGACAGGTTCTACAATGAGCAGTTCTTC; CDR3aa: CSGLNQDRFYNEQFF
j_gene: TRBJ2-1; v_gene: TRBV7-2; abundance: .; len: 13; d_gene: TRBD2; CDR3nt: TGTGCCAGCAGGCGCGGGGGGGCCGGTGAGCAGTTCTTC; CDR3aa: CASRRGGAGEQFF
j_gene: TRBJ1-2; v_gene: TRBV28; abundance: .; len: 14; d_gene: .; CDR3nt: TGTGCCAGCAGTTCTCTTCAGGGCCACTATGGCTACACCTTC; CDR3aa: CASSSLQGHYGYTF
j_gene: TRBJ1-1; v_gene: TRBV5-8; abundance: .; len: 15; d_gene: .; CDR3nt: TGTGCCAGCAGCTTAATGACAGGCCGGAACACTGAAGCTTTCTTT; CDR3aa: CASSLMTGRNTEAFF
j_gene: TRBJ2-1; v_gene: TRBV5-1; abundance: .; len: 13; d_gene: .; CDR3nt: TGCGCCAGCAGCTTGGTCGCGGAGGGCGAGCAGTTCTTC; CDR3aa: CASSLVAEGEQFF
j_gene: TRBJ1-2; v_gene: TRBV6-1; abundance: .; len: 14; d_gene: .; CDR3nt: TGTGCCAGCAGTGAAGTCAGGAGGAGCTATGGCTACACCTTC; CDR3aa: CASSEVRRSYGYTF
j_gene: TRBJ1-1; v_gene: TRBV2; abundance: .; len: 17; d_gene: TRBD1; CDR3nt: TGTGCCAGCAGTCGGTGGAAACCACAGGGGGTGAACACTGAAGCTTTCTTT; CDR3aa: CASSRWKPQGVNTEAFF
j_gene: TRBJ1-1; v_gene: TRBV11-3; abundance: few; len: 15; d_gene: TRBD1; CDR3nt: TGTGCCAGCAACCGAGGACAGGGGGCGCCCACTGAAGCTTTCTTT; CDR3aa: CASNRGQGAPTEAFF
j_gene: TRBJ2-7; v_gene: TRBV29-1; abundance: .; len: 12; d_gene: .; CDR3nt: TGCAGCGTTTTGGTAGGGGGTGACGAGCAGTACTTC; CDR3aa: CSVLVGGDEQYF
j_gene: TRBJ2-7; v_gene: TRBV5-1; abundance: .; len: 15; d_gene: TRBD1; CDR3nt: TGCGCCAGCTCAGAGATGGGACAGGCCTCCTACGAGCAGTACTTC; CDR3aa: CASSEMGQASYEQYF
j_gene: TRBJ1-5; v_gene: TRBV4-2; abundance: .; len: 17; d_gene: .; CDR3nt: TGTGCCAGCAGCCAAGGGGGCCAGGGTTCCCCTAATCAGCCCCAGCATTTT; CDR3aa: CASSQGGQGSPNQPQHF
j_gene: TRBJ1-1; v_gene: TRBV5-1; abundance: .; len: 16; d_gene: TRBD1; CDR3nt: TGCGCCAGCAGACAGGGCTGGACAGGTATGAACACTGAAGCTTTCTTT; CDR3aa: CASRQGWTGMNTEAFF
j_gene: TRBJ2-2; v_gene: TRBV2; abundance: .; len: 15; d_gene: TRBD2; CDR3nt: TGTGCCAGCAGTCAGGGGACTAGCCTCACCGGGGAGCTGTTTTTT; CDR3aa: CASSQGTSLTGELFF
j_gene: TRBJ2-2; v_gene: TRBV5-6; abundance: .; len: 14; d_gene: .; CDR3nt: TGTGCCAGCAGCCCCCAAGCTCATACCGGGGAGCTGTTTTTT; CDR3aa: CASSPQAHTGELFF
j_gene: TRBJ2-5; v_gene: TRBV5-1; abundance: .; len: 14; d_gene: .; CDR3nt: TGCGCCAGCAGCCTCGCAGGGCCACAAGAGACCCAGTACTTC; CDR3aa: CASSLAGPQETQYF
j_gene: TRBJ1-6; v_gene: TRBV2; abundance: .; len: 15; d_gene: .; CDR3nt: TGTGCCAGCAGTGCCAGGACAGCGATTAATTCACCCCTCCACTTT; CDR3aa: CASSARTAINSPLHF
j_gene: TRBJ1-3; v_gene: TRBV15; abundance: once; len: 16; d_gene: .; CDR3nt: TGTGCCACCAGCAGTTTCTCAGGGTCGACTGGAAACACCATATATTTT; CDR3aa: CATSSFSGSTGNTIYF
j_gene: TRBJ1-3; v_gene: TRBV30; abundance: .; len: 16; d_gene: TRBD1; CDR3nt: TGTGCCTGGAGCGACAGGGGGTCTCTCTGGAGAAACACCATATATTTT; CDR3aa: CAWSDRGSLWRNTIYF
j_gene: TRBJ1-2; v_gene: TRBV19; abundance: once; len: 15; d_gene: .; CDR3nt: TGTGCCAGTAGTATTGGGGCCATAACGAACTATGGCTACACCTTC; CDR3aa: CASSIGAITNYGYTF
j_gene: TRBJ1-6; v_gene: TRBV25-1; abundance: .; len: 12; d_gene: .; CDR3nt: TGTGCCAGCGGGTGGGGGGAAGCACCCCTCCACTTT; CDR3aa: CASGWGEAPLHF